This T cell receptor (beta chain) was retrieved from a study of blood T cell dynamics during melanoma immunotherapy. Between the trimmed V and J ends, which lost 4 bases and 5 bases, there was a span of 18 bases. There are 15 residues in the CDR3. In germline, CDR1 is SGHRS, CDR2 YFSETQ. Indicated time point: week 3, after first cycle of checkpoint inhibitor. Profiled with immunoSEQ multiplex PCR; TCRdb holds only in-frame clones, not every one. The profile shows 7,000 to 8,500 clones, around nine tenths of them singletons. Here the sequenced sample was blood, taken from a patient treated with checkpoint blockade. The chain combines TRBV5-1 with TRBJ1-2; D remains ambiguous. The sequence was collected from a human donor with melanoma. Here the CDR3 DNA reads TGCGCCAGCAGCCCGATATCCCTAAGGGATTATGGCTACACCTTC. Amino acids: CASSPISLRDYGYTF. Full variable domain (remainder filled in from reference TRBV5-1 and TRBJ1-2): KAGVTQTPRYLIKTRGQQVTLSCSPISGHRSVSWYQQTPGQGLQFLFEYFSETQRNKGNFPGRFSGRQFSNSRSEMNVSTLELGDSALYLCASSPISLRDYGYTFGSGTRLTVV.